Below, 3 T cell receptor beta chains from the same sample are listed, as sequenced in a study of shared clonotypes between healthy human individuals (dated by TCRdb to about 2020). The library was made by the immunoSEQ multiplex PCR assay. As stored in TCRdb, this immuneACCESS dataset retains in-frame rearrangements with V and J assigned. A fraction of the clones does not appear; measured against another copy, unresolved V genes explain less than half of the discrepancy, and the remainder lacks a known reason. The sample table shows approximately 400,000 clones, and around 96% are seen once. The top ten clonotypes cover about 0.32% of the sample. The sequenced sample consisted of memory CD8+ T cells sorted from blood. The cell subset or site label on this specimen signifies: CD45RO+ cells pooled with CCR7-negative TemRA cells. The receptors were sampled from a man in his thirties or forties in good health.

This clone is a singleton in its sample. V is TRBV27 and J is TRBJ2-7; D gene unclear. Germline V gene lookup returns CDR1 MNHEY and CDR2 SMNVEV (reference sequence). The V end lost 8 bases, the J end lost 3 bases, and 14 bases lay between the germline ends. The CDR3 runs 13 residues. CDR3 residues: CASSDGYYYEQYF. In DNA form, the CDR3 reads TGTGCCAGCTCTGACGGCTACTACTACGAGCAGTACTTC.

V usage is TRBV7-9 and J usage is TRBJ2-7; D not resolved. The CDR3 totals 11 residues. The germline V and J ends were trimmed by 1 base and 6 bases, with 4 bases remaining between them. Germline lookup yields CDR1 SEHNR and CDR2 FQNEAQ (reference sequence). CDR3 region: CASSLGREQYF. DNA of the CDR3: TGTGCCAGCAGCTTAGGCCGCGAGCAGTACTTC.

V and J are TRBV18 and TRBJ1-2; D not resolved. The CDR3 is made up of 16 amino acids. Germline assignment: CDR1 KGHSH and CDR2 LQKENI. Between the trimmed V and J ends, which lost 6 bases and 4 bases, there was a span of 21 bases. CDR3 amino acids: CASSRDPSGRSYGYTF. As DNA, the CDR3 is TGTGCCAGCTCGCGGGATCCGTCGGGTAGAAGCTATGGCTACACCTTC.